This section outlines one T cell receptor (beta chain) sequence together with its context. The data were obtained in a study of blood T cell repertoires in COVID-19. Study-level information: Acute and convalescent COVID-19 samples came from the United States, Italy and Spain. In each case, the material was cDNA or gDNA derived from T cells, B-cell-depleted T cells, or PBMCs.

This CDR3 contains 16 residues. Per the germline V gene, CDR1 is LGHNT and CDR2 is FRNRAP. V was cut by 4 bases and J by 2 bases, with 18 bases left in between. Source study methods: Estimation of nucleated cell counts was performed using reference gene primer amplification. Method: immunoSEQ multiplex PCR; TCRdb's copy keeps in-frame clones and lacks some. V and J calls and clone size are given by that table; D and trimming were obtained from the DNA. The sample contains 110,000 or so clones, about 84% of which appear only once. The rearrangement links TRBV12-5 to TRBJ2-7; D uncertain. Sequencing was carried out using peripheral blood. This receptor was taken from a man aged 45-65 years with acute or convalescent COVID-19. The CDR3 DNA is TGTGCTAGTGGTTCCTTTTTGCGGTTGAAAACCTACGAGCAGTACGTC. This gives the protein CASGSFLRLKTYEQYV.